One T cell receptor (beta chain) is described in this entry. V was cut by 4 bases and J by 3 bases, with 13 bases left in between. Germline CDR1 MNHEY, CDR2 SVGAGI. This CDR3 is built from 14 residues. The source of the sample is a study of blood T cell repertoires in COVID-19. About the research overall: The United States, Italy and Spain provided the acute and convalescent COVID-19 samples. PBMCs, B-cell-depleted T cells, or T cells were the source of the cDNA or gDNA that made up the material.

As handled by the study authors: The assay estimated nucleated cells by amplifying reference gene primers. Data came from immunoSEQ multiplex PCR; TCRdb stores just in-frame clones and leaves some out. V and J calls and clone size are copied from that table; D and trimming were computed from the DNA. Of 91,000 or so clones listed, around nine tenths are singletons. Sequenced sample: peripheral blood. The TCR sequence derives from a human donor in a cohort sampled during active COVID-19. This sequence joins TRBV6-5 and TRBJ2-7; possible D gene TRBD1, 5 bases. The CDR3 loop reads CASSLDMVGYEQYF. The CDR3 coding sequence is TGTGCCAGCAGTTTGGACATGGTCGGCTACGAGCAGTACTTC.